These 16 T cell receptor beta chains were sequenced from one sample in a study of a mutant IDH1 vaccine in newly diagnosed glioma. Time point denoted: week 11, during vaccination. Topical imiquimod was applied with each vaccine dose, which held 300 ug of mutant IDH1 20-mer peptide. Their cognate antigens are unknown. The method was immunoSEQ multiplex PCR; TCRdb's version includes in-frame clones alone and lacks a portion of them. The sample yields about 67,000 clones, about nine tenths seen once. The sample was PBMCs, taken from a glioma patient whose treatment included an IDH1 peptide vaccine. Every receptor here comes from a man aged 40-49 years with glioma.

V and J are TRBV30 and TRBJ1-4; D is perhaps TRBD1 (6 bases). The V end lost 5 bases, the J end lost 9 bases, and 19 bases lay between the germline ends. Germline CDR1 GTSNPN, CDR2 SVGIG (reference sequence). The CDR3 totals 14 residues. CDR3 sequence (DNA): TGTGCCTGGCAAGACGCTTTCGGGGGCCAAAAACTGTTTTTT. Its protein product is CAWQDAFGGQKLFF.

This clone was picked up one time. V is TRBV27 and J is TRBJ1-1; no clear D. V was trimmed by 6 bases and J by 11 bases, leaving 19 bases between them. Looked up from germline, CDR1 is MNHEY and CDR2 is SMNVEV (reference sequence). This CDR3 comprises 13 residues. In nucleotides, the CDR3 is TGTGCCAGCAGCTGGGAGGTTGGAAGATATGCTTTCTTT. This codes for CASSWEVGRYAFF.

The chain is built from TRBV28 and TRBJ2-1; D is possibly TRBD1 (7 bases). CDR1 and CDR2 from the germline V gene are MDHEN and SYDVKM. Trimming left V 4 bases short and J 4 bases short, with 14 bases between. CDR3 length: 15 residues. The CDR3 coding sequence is TGTGCCAGCAGTTGGGCGGGGACAGTTTACAATGAGCAGTTCTTC. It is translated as CASSWAGTVYNEQFF.

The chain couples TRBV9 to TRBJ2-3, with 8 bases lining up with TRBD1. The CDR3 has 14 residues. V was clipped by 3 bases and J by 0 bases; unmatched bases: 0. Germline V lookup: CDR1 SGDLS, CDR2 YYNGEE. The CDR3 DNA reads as TGTGCCAGCAGCGGGACAGGGAGCACAGATACGCAGTATTTT. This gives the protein CASSGTGSTDTQYF.

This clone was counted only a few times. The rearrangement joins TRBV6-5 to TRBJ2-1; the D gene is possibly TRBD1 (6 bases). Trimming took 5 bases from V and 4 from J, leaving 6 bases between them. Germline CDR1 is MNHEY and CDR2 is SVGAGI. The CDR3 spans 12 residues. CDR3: CASSTGYNEQFF. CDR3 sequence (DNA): TGTGCCAGCAGTACAGGGTACAATGAGCAGTTCTTC.

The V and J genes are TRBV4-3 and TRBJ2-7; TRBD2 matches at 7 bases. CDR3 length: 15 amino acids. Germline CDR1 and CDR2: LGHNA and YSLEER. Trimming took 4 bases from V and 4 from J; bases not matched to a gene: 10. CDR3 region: CASSLSPGTTYEQYF. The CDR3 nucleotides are TGCGCCAGCAGCCTTTCACCCGGGACTACTTACGAGCAGTACTTC.

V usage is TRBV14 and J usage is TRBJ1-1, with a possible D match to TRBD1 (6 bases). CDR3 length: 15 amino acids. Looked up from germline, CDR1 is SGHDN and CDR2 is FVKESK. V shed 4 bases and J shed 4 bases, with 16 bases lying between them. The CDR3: CASSRLTGDSTEAFF. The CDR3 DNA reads TGTGCCAGCAGCCGATTGACAGGAGACTCCACTGAAGCTTTCTTT. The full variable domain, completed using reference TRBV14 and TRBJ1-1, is EAGVTQFPSHSVIEKGQTVTLRCDPISGHDNLYWYRRVMGKEIKFLLHFVKESKQDESGMPNNRFLAERTGGTYSTLKVQPAELEDSGVYFCASSRLTGDSTEAFFGQGTRLTVV.

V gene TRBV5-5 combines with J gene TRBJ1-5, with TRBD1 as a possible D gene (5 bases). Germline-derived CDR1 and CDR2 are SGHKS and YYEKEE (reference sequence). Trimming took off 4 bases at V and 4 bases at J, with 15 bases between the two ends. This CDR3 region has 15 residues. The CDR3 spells CASSELGGRNQPQHF. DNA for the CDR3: TGTGCCAGCAGCGAGCTCGGGGGAAGGAATCAGCCCCAGCATTTT. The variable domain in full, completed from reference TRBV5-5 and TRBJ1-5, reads DAGVTQSPTHLIKTRGQQVTLRCSPISGHKSVSWYQQVLGQGPQFIFQYYEKEERGRGNFPDRFSARQFPNYSSELNVNALLLGDSALYLCASSELGGRNQPQHFGDGTRLSIL.

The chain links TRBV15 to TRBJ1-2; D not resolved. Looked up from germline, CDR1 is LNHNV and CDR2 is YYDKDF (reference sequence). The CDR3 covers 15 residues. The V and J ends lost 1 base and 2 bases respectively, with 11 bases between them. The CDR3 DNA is TGTGCCACCAGCAGAGGAGGTGTGGGAAACTATGGCTACACCTTC. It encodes CATSRGGVGNYGYTF.

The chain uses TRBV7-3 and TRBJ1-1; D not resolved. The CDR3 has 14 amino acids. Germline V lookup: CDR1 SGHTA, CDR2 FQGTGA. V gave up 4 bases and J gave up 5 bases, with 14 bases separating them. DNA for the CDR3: TGTGCCAGCAGCTCGAGAGAATCGGATACTGAAGCTTTCTTT. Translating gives CASSSRESDTEAFF.

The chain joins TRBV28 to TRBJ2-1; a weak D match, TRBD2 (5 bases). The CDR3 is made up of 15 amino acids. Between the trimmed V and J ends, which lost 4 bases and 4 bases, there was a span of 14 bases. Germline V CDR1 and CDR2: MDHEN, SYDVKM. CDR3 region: CASSSLLRGYNEQFF. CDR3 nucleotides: TGTGCCAGCAGTTCACTCCTTCGGGGTTACAATGAGCAGTTCTTC. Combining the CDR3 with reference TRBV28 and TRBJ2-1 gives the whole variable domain DVKVTQSSRYLVKRTGEKVFLECVQDMDHENMFWYRQDPGLGLRLIYFSYDVKMKEKGDIPEGYSVSREKKERFSLILESASTNQTSMYLCASSSLLRGYNEQFFGPGTRLTVL.

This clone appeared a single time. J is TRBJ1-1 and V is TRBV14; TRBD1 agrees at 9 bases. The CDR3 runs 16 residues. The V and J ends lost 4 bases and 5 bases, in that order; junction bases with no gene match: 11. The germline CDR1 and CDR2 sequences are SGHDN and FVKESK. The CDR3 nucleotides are TGTGCCAGCAGCCCTCTCGGGACAGGGAGAAATACTGAAGCTTTCTTT. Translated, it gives CASSPLGTGRNTEAFF.

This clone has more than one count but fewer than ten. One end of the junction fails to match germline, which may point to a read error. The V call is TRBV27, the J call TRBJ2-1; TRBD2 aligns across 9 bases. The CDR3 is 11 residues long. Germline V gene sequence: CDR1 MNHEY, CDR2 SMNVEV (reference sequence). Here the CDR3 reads CAVKAGGAPVF. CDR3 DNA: TGTGCCGTCAAAGCGGGGGGCGCCCCGGTCTTC.

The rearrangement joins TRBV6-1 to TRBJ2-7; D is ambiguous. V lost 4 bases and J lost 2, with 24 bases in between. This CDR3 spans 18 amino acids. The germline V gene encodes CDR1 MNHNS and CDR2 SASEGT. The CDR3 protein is CASSGAWFSVLYTYEQYV. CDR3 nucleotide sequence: TGTGCCAGCAGTGGCGCCTGGTTTTCGGTCCTTTATACCTACGAGCAGTACGTC.

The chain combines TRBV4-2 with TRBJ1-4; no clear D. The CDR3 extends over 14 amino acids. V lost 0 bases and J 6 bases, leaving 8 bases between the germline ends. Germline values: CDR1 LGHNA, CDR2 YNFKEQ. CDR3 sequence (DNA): TGTGCCAGCAGCCAAGAGAAGGCAGATGAAAAACTGTTTTTT. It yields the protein CASSQEKADEKLFF.

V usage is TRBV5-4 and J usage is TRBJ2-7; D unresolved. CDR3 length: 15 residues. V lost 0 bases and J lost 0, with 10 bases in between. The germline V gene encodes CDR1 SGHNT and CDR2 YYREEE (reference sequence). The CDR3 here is CASSLGSGPSYEQYF. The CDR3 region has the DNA TGTGCCAGCAGCTTGGGATCGGGCCCCTCCTACGAGCAGTACTTC.